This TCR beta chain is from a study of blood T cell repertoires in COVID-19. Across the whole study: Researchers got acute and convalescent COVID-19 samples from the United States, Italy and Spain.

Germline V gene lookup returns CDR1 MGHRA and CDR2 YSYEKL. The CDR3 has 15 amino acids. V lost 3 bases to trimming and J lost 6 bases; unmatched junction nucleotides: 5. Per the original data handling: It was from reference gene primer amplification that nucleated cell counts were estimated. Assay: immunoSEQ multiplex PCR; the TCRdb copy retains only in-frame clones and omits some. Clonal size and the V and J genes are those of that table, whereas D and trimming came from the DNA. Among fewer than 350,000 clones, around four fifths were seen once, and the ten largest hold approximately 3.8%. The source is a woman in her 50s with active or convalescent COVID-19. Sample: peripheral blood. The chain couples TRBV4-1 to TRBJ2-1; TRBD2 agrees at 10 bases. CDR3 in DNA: TGCGCCAGCAGCCAGATAAGCGGGAGGGCCAATGAGCAGTTCTTC. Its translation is CASSQISGRANEQFF.